This TCR beta chain originates from a study of T cell clonotyping in hematopoietic cell transplantation. The germline gives CDR1 SGHRS, CDR2 YFSETQ. This CDR3 is 15 amino acids long. V gave up 0 bases and J gave up 2 bases, with 11 bases separating them. Time point defined: recipient sample about 28 days before transplant, after cytoreduction. On this clone: Antigen: not known.

Points from the study as a whole: Graft donor and pretransplant recipient Inverse Simpson Index values predicted broader posttransplant TCR diversity. CD4 and CD8 repertoire contributions could not be separated without sorting. Pathologically expanded recipient clonotypes increased progressively from day 30 to day 180 as diversity fell.

Sequencing was performed with immunoSEQ multiplex PCR; in TCRdb, only in-frame clones are kept and a portion is missing. The sample records roughly 30,000 clones, approximately 81% being singletons. The receptor comes from a man aged 35 to 55 with acute myeloid leukemia. Some clones in this sample may be carry-over from other donors' samples. The chain combines TRBV5-1 with TRBJ1-2, with D tentatively TRBD1 (5 bases). The sequences come from peripheral blood mononuclear cells, collected before stem cell transplant. In DNA form, the CDR3 reads TGCGCCAGCAGCTTGGTTGGCAGGGCGAACTATGGCTACACCTTC. The encoded protein is CASSLVGRANYGYTF.